The clone carrying this TCR beta chain showed up just a few times. The CDR3 has 15 residues. CDR1 is SEHNR and CDR2 is FQNEAQ in the germline V gene (reference sequence). V trimming: 5 bases; J trimming: 4 bases; junction bases outside the gene matches: 9. These data belong to a study of beta chain features in type 1 diabetes. Expressed TCRB transcripts were sequenced, since all the RNA that had been isolated was reverse transcribed. Here immunoSEQ multiplex PCR was the method, and the copy in TCRdb shows in-frame clones only, minus some. The data show under 400,000 clones, 13% to 15% seen once. The V call is TRBV7-9, the J call TRBJ2-5, with 8 positions matching TRBD2. The specimen was central memory CD4+ T cells from blood. This clonotype was sampled from a man younger than 40 in good health. This CDR3 reads CASSTDSGRSETQYF. In DNA form, the CDR3 reads TGTGCCAGCAGCACGGACAGCGGGAGATCAGAGACCCAGTACTTC.